This T cell receptor (beta chain) was captured in a study of CD8+ T cells in alopecia areata. Study context: Treated patients were given oral tofacitinib, which was dosed at 5 to 10 mg twice daily. Study observations and caveats: Tofacitinib delivered significant drops in scalp clonality and in expanded CD8+ clones among the top 100. Affected scalp, especially in alopecia totalis/universalis, had a higher clonality than normal scalp did.

TCR sequencing used cDNA made by reverse transcription of extracted RNA. Clones were sequenced by immunoSEQ multiplex PCR, and TCRdb holds only the in-frame ones, with some missing. The repertoire has some 190,000 clones, 45% to 75% of them found once; the top ten carry around 0.7%. To note about this clone: Its target is not known.

Treatment meaning: oral pan-JAK inhibitor, 5-10 mg twice daily. Lesional scalp punch biopsies and peripheral blood were collected from alopecia areata patients. The receptor was derived from a human donor with alopecia areata. Here the sequenced sample was CD4+ T cells sorted from blood, taken at week 4, from a patient treated with tofacitinib.

This CDR3 is CAWSQGLYEQYF. The CDR3 nucleotides read TGTGCCTGGAGTCAGGGGCTCTACGAGCAGTACTTC. The J gene is TRBJ2-7, the V gene TRBV30, with D possibly TRBD1 on 6 matching bases. The CDR3 runs to 12 residues. Germline-derived CDR1 and CDR2 are GTSNPN and SVGIG (reference sequence). Deletions cut 2 bases from V and 3 bases from J, with 8 bases between.